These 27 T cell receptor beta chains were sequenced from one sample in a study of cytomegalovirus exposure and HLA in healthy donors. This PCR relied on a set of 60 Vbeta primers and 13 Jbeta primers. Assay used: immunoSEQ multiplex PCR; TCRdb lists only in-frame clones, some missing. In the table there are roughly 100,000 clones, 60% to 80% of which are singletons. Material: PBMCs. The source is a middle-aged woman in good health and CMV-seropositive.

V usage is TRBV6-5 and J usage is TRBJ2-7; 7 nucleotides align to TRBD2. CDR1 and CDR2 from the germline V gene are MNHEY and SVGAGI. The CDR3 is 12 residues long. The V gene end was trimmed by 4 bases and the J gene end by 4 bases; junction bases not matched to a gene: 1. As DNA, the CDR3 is TGTGCCAGCAGTTCACTAGCGTACGAGCAGTACTTC. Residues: CASSSLAYEQYF.

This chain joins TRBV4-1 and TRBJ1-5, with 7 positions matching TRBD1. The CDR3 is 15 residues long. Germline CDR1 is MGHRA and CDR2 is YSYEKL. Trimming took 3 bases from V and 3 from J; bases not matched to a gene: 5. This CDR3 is CASSHAGTVNQPQHF. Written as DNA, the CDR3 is TGCGCCAGCAGCCACGCCGGGACAGTCAATCAGCCCCAGCATTTT.

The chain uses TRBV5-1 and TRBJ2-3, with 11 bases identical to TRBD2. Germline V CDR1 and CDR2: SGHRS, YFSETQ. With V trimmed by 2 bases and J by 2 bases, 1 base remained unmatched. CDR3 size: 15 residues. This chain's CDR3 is CASSLLAGDTDTQYF. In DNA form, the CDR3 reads TGCGCCAGCAGCTTACTAGCGGGGGACACAGATACGCAGTATTTT.

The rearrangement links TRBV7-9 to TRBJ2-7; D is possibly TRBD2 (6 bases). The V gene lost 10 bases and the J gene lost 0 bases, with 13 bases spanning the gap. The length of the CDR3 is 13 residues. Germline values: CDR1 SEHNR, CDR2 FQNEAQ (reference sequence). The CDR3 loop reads CATTSRSSYEQYF. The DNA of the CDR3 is TGTGCCACCACTAGCAGGAGCTCCTACGAGCAGTACTTC.

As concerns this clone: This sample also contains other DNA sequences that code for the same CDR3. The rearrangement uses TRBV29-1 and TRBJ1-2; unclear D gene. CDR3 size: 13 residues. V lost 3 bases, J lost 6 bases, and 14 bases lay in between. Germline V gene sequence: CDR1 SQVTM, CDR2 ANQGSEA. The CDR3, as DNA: TGCAGCGTTGATAAGACGGGGTTGAATGGCTACACCTTC. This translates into CSVDKTGLNGYTF.

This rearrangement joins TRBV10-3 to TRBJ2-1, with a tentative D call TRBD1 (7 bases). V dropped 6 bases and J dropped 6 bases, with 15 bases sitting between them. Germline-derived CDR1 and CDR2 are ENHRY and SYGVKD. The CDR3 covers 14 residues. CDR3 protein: CAISGGTAINEQFF. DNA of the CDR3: TGTGCCATCAGCGGCGGGACAGCAATCAATGAGCAGTTCTTC.

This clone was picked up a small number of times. This CDR3 is CASSQPGQGASDTQYF. The CDR3 DNA reads TGTGCCAGCAGCCAACCGGGACAGGGTGCGTCAGATACGCAGTATTTT. This rearrangement joins TRBV28 to TRBJ2-3; 9 bases align to TRBD1. The germline V gene has CDR1 MDHEN and CDR2 SYDVKM. The ends lost 6 bases at V and 4 bases at J; junction bases unmatched: 11. CDR3 size: 16 residues.

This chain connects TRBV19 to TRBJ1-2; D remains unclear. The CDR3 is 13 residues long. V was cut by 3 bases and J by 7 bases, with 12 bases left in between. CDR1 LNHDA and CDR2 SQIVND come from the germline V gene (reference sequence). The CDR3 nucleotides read TGTGCCAGTAGTATTAAACTCGATACTGGCTACACCTTC. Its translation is CASSIKLDTGYTF.

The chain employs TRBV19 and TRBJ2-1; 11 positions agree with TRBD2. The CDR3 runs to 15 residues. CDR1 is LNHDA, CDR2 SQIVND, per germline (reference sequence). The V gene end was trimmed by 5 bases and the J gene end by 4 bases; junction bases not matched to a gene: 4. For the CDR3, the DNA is TGTGCCAGTAGTCGTCGACTAGCGGGATACAATGAGCAGTTCTTC. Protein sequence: CASSRRLAGYNEQFF.

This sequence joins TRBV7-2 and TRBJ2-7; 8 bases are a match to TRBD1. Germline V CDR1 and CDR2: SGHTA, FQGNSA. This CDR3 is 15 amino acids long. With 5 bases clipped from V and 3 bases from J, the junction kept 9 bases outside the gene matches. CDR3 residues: CASSPTSTGDYEQYF. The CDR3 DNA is TGTGCCAGCAGCCCGACCTCGACAGGGGACTACGAGCAGTACTTC.

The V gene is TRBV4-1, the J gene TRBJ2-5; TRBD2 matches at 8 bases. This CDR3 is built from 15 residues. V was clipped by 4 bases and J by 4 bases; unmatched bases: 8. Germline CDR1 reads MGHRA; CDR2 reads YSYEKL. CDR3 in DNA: TGCGCCAGCAGCCGTAAGCGGGAGACCCCAGAGACCCAGTACTTC. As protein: CASSRKRETPETQYF.

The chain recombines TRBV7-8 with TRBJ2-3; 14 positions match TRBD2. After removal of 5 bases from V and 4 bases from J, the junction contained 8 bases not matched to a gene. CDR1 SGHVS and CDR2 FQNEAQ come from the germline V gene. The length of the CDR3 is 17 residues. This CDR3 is CASSQGLAGGSSDTQYF. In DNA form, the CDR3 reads TGTGCCAGCAGCCAAGGACTAGCGGGGGGCTCCTCAGATACGCAGTATTTT.

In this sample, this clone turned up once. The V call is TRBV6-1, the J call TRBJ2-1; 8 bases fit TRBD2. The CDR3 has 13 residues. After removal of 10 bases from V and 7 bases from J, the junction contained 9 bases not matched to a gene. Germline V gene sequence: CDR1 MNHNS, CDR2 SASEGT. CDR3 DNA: TGTGCCACCGGGGGGGCCAGCTGGAATGAGCAGTTCTTC. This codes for CATGGASWNEQFF.

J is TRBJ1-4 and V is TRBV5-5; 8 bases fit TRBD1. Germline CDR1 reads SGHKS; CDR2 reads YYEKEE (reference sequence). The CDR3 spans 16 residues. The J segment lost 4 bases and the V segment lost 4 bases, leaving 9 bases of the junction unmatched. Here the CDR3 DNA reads TGTGCCAGCAGCGGTCCTACGGGACAGGTTAATGAAAAACTGTTTTTT. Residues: CASSGPTGQVNEKLFF.

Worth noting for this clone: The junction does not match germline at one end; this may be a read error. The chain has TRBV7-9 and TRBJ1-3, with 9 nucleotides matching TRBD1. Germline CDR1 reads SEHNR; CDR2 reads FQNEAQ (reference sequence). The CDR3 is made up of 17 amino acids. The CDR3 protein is CSSSLVYRDRERNTIYF. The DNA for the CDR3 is TGTTCCAGCAGCTTAGTCTACCGGGACAGGGAGAGAAACACCATATATTTT. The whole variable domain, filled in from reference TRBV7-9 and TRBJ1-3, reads DTGVSQNPRHKITKRGQNVTFRCDPISEHNRLYWYRQTLGQGPEFLTYFQNEAQLEKSRLLSDRFSAERPKGSFSTLEIQRTEQGDSAMYLCSSSLVYRDRERNTIYFGEGSWLTVV.

The CDR3 region is CASSQTLLTGVTSTDTQYF. In nucleotides, the CDR3 is TGTGCCAGCAGCCAGACTCTCTTAACAGGGGTTACTAGCACAGATACGCAGTATTTT. The chain has TRBV5-5 and TRBJ2-3; 7 nucleotides agree with TRBD1. CDR1 is SGHKS, CDR2 YYEKEE, per germline (reference sequence). The junction had 17 bases not matched to a gene; V was cut back by 4 bases and J by 0 bases. The CDR3 contains 19 residues.

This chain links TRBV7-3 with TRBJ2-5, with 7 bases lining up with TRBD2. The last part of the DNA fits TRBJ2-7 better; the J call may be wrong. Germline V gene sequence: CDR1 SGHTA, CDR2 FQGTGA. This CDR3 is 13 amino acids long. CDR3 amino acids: CASSPAAGDEQYF. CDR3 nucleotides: TGTGCCAGCAGCCCCGCTGCGGGGGACGAGCAGTACTTC.

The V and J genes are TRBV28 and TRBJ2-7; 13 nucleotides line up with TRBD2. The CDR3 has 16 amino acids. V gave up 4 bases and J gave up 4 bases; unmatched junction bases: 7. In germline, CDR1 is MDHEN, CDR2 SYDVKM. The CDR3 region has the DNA TGTGCCAGCAGTTGGATTGGGACTAGCGGGGAGTACGAGCAGTACTTC. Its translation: CASSWIGTSGEYEQYF.

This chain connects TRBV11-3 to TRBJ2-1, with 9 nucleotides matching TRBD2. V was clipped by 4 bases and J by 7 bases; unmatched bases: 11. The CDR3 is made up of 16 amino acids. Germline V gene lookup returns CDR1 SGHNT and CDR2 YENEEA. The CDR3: CASSSPWASGKNEQFF. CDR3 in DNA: TGTGCCAGCAGCTCCCCCTGGGCTAGCGGGAAGAATGAGCAGTTCTTC.

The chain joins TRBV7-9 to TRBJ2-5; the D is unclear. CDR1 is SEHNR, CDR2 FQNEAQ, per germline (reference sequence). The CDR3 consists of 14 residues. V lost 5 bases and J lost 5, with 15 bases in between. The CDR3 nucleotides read TGTGCCAGCAGCGCCCTGGAGACCGAGGAGACCCAGTACTTC. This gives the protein CASSALETEETQYF. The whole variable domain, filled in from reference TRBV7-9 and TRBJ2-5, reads DTGVSQNPRHKITKRGQNVTFRCDPISEHNRLYWYRQTLGQGPEFLTYFQNEAQLEKSRLLSDRFSAERPKGSFSTLEIQRTEQGDSAMYLCASSALETEETQYFGPGTRLLVL.

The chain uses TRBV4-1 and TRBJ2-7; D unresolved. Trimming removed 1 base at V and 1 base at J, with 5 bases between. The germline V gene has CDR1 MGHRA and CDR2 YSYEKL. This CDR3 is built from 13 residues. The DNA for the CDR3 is TGCGCCAGCAGCCAAGCGCAGTCCTACGAGCAGTACTTC. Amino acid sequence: CASSQAQSYEQYF.

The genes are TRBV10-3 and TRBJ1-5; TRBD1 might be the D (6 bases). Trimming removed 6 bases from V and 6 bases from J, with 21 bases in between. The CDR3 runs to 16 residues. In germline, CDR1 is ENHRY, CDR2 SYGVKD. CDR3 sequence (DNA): TGTGCCATCAGGGAATCTACAGGGCAGGGGTCTCAGCCCCAGCATTTT. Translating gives CAIRESTGQGSQPQHF.

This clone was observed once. Written as DNA, the CDR3 is TGTGCCACCGGGACAGGGGCTGGAAACACCATATATTTT. Translated, it gives CATGTGAGNTIYF. The chain has TRBV28 and TRBJ1-3; 10 bases fit TRBD1. This CDR3 contains 13 residues. CDR1 is MDHEN and CDR2 is SYDVKM in the germline V gene. Trimming cost V 10 bases and J 2 bases; bases outside gene matches: 2.

CDR3 DNA: TGTGCCAGCAAGACCCGACTAGGGGTGGTAGATACGCAGTATTTT. As protein: CASKTRLGVVDTQYF. The chain carries TRBV7-2 and TRBJ2-3; weak D call: TRBD2 (6 bases). Trimming left V 7 bases short and J 5 bases short, with 19 bases between. Germline values: CDR1 SGHTA, CDR2 FQGNSA. The CDR3 has 15 residues.

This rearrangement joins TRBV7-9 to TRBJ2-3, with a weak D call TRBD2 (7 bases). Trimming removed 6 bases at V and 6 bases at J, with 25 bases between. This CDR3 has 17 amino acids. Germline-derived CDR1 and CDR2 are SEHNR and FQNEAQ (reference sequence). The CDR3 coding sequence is TGTGCCAGCAGTTCCAGGGTTGGGGGGGGCCCTCGGGATACGCAGTATTTT. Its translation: CASSSRVGGGPRDTQYF.

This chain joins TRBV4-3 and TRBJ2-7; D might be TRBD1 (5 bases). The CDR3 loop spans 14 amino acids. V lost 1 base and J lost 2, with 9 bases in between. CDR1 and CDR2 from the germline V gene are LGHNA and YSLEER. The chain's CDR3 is CASSQVAGPYEQYF. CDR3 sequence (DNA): TGCGCCAGCAGCCAAGTCGCAGGGCCCTACGAGCAGTACTTC.

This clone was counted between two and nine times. The CDR3 region has the DNA TGTGCCAGCAGCATCACAGGGTGGTCCGGCACCGGGGAGCTGTTTTTT. The encoded protein is CASSITGWSGTGELFF. This chain connects TRBV13 to TRBJ2-2; the D gene is possibly TRBD1 (6 bases). Looked up from germline, CDR1 is PRHDT and CDR2 is FYEKMQ (reference sequence). The germline V and J ends were trimmed by 5 bases and 4 bases, with 17 bases remaining between them. The CDR3 is 16 residues long.